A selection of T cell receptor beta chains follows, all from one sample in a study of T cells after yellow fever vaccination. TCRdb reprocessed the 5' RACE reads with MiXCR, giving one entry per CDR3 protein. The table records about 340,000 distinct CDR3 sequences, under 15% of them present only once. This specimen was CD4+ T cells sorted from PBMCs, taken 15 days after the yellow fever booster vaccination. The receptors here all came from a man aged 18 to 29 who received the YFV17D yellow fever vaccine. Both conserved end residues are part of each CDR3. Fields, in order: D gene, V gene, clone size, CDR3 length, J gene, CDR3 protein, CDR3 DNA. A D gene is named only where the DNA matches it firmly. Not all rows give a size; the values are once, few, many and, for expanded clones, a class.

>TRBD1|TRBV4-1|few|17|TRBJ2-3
CASSQERGRGLGDTQYF
TGCGCCAGCAGCCAAGAAAGGGGCAGGGGGCTTGGAGATACGCAGTATTTT
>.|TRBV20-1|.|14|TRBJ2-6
CSARSASGANVLTF
TGCAGTGCTAGGTCTGCTTCTGGGGCCAACGTCCTGACTTTC
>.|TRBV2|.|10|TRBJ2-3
CASKGDTQYF
TGTGCCAGCAAGGGTGATACGCAGTATTTT
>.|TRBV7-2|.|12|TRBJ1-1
CASSLWESEAFF
TGTGCCAGCAGCTTATGGGAGAGTGAAGCTTTCTTT
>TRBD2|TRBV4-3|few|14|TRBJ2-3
CASSATSGGDTQYF
TGCGCCAGCAGCGCGACTAGCGGGGGAGATACGCAGTATTTT
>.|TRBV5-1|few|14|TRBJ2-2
CASSFEGATGELFF
TGCGCCAGCAGCTTCGAGGGTGCGACCGGGGAGCTGTTTTTT
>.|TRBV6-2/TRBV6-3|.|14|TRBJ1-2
CASSYAWGAYGYTF
TGTGCCAGCAGTTACGCCTGGGGAGCCTATGGCTACACCTTC
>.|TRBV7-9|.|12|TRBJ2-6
CATGSGANVLTF
TGTGCCACAGGGTCTGGGGCCAACGTCCTGACTTTC
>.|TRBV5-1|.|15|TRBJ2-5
CASSFVGASGETQYF
TGCGCCAGCAGCTTTGTAGGGGCGTCGGGGGAGACCCAGTACTTC
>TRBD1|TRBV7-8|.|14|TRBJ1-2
CASSLGQTNYGYTF
TGTGCCAGCAGCTTGGGACAGACTAACTATGGCTACACCTTC
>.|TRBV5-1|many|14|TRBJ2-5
CASSLIPEQETQYF
TGCGCCAGCAGCCTGATCCCAGAACAAGAGACCCAGTACTTC
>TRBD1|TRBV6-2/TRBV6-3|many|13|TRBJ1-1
CASRFDRGGEAFF
TGTGCCAGCAGATTCGACAGGGGGGGAGAAGCTTTCTTT
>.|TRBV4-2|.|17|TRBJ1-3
CASSQDSPRTSGNTIYF
TGTGCCAGCAGCCAAGATTCGCCCAGAACCTCTGGAAACACCATATATTTT
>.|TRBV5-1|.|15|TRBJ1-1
CASSPLGRGNTEAFF
TGCGCCAGCAGCCCTCTTGGCAGGGGGAACACTGAAGCTTTCTTT
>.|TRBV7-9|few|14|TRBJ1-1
CASSTLTPDTEAFF
TGTGCCAGCAGCACCCTCACTCCTGACACTGAAGCTTTCTTT
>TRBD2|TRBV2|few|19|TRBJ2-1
CASRKGRGHWRGVYNEQFF
TGTGCCAGCCGTAAAGGTCGTGGCCATTGGCGGGGGGTATACAATGAGCAGTTCTTC
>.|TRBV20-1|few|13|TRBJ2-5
CSARDYLPGTQYF
TGCAGTGCTAGGGACTACCTGCCCGGGACCCAGTACTTC
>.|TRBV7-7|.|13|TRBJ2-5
CASSSQGTETQYF
TGTGCTAGCAGCTCCCAGGGTACAGAGACCCAGTACTTC
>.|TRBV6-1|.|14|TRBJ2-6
CASSVGSGANVLTF
TGTGCCAGCAGTGTCGGCTCTGGGGCCAACGTCCTGACTTTC
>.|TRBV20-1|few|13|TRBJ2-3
CSAPGGGPDTQYF
TGCAGTGCCCCTGGGGGAGGCCCAGATACGCAGTATTTT
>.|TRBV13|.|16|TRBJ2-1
CASSLVRGLGYNEQFF
TGTGCCAGCAGCTTAGTACGGGGATTGGGGTACAATGAGCAGTTCTTC
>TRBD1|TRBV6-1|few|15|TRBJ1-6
CASCQGGTYNSPLHF
TGTGCCAGCTGCCAGGGGGGAACTTATAATTCACCCCTCCACTTT
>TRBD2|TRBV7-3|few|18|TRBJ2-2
CASSPRASGGQNTGELFF
TGTGCCAGCAGCCCGCGAGCCAGCGGGGGCCAGAACACCGGGGAGCTGTTTTTT
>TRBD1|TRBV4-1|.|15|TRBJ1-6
CASSPGQTYNSPLHF
TGCGCCAGCAGCCCGGGACAGACATATAATTCACCCCTCCACTTT
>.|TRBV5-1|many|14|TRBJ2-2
CASSTVEGYGELFF
TGCGCCAGCAGCACTGTCGAAGGTTACGGGGAGCTGTTTTTT
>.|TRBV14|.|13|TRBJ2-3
CASRLMGTDTQYF
TGTGCCAGCCGTCTGATGGGCACAGATACGCAGTATTTT
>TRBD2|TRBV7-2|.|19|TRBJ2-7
CASSPLGRSGGTTMYEQYF
TGTGCCAGCAGCCCTCTAGGGCGGTCGGGGGGGACTACGATGTACGAGCAGTACTTC
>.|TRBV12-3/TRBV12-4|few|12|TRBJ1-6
CASRGEGSPLHF
TGTGCCAGCAGGGGTGAAGGTTCACCCCTCCACTTT
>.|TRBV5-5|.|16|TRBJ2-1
CASSFRGSSSYNEQFF
TGTGCCAGCAGCTTTAGGGGGTCGAGCTCCTACAATGAGCAGTTCTTC
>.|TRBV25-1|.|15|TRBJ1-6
CASSGRGGAGSPLHF
TGTGCCAGCAGTGGTCGGGGGGGGGCCGGTTCACCCCTCCACTTT
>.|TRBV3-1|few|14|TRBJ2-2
CASSQGRSTGELFF
TGTGCCAGCAGCCAAGGAAGGAGCACCGGGGAGCTGTTTTTT
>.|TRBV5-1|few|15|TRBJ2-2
CASSSGETRTGELFF
TGCGCCAGCAGCTCCGGGGAAACGAGGACCGGGGAGCTGTTTTTT
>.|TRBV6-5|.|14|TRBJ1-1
CASSPYGRPTEAFF
TGTGCCAGCAGTCCTTACGGACGACCTACTGAAGCTTTCTTT
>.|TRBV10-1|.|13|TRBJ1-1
CASSESRETEAFF
TGCGCCAGCAGTGAGAGTAGGGAAACTGAAGCTTTCTTT
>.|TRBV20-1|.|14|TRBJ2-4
CSARDLGTFNIQYF
TGCAGTGCTAGAGATCTCGGGACTTTTAACATTCAGTACTTC
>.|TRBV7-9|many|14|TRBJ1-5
CASSSTRGNQPQHF
TGTGCCAGCAGCTCAACTAGGGGCAATCAGCCCCAGCATTTT
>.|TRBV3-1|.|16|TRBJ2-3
CASSQGITISTDTQYF
TGTGCCAGCAGCCAAGGAATCACGATTAGCACAGATACGCAGTATTTT
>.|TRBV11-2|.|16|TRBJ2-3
CASSPDKTGGADTQYF
TGTGCCAGCAGCCCGGACAAAACGGGCGGGGCGGATACGCAGTATTTT
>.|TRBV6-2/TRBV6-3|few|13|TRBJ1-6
CASSPWGRTPLHF
TGTGCCAGCAGCCCCTGGGGACGCACACCCCTCCACTTT
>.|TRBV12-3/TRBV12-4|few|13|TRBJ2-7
CASSLHRSGEQYF
TGTGCCAGCAGTTTACATCGTTCGGGAGAGCAGTACTTC